A single sample gave rise to the 15 T cell receptor beta chains below, sequenced in a study of T cells in Graves' hyperthyroidism and ophthalmopathy. TCR beta CDR3 region amplification was performed from RNA transcripts. Primed by the HTBI set, a first-round RT-PCR was run on the TCR CDR3. TCRdb redid the calling of the multiplex PCR reads with MiXCR, one entry per CDR3 protein. This sample has some 690,000 distinct CDR3 sequences, with roughly a sixth found just once. The sequencing sample was made of blood. Every receptor here comes from a man aged 50-59 years with Graves' hyperthyroidism.

V gene TRBV9 combines with J gene TRBJ2-7; D unclear. The germline CDR1 and CDR2 sequences are SGDLS and YYNGEE. V was pared by 2 bases and J by 2 bases, with 11 bases between. The length of the CDR3 is 14 residues. The CDR3: CASSVAGQAYEQYF. The CDR3 nucleotides are TGTGCCAGCAGCGTGGCAGGCCAAGCCTACGAGCAGTACTTC.

This clonotype was found a few times. The V call is TRBV7-3, the J call TRBJ2-5; the match to TRBD1 covers 7 bases. Germline CDR1 and CDR2: SGHTA and FQGTGA. The V gene end was trimmed by 4 bases and the J gene end by 5 bases; junction bases not matched to a gene: 10. The CDR3 has 15 residues. The CDR3 sequence: CASSSTGSGWETQYF. The CDR3 DNA sequence: TGTGCCAGCAGCTCGACAGGGTCAGGCTGGGAGACCCAGTACTTC. The full variable domain, its missing parts supplied by reference TRBV7-3 and TRBJ2-5, is GAGVSQTPSNKVTEKGKYVELRCDPISGHTALYWYRQSLGQGPEFLIYFQGTGAADDSGLPNDRFFAVRPEGSVSTLKIQRTERGDSAVYLCASSSTGSGWETQYFGPGTRLLVL.

This clonotype was counted at least ten times. The chain is built from TRBV11-2 and TRBJ1-1; D gene unclear. Between the trimmed V and J ends, which lost 4 bases and 0 bases, there was a span of 6 bases. The CDR3 extends over 13 amino acids. CDR1 SGHAT and CDR2 FQNNGV come from the germline V gene. The CDR3 protein is CASSSDMNTEAFF. CDR3 coding DNA: TGTGCCAGCAGCTCAGACATGAACACTGAAGCTTTCTTT.

This clonotype showed up many times. The rearrangement joins TRBV29-1 to TRBJ2-1; 11 bases fit TRBD2. V was clipped by 3 bases and J by 6 bases; unmatched bases: 1. CDR1 is SQVTM and CDR2 is ANQGSEA in the germline V gene. This CDR3 is 13 amino acids long. The CDR3 sequence is CSVDSGGGNEQFF. As DNA, the CDR3 is TGCAGCGTTGATAGCGGGGGGGGCAATGAGCAGTTCTTC.

There are many counts of this clonotype. The chain is built from TRBV9 and TRBJ1-1, with a tentative D call TRBD1 (5 bases). Germline CDR1 SGDLS, CDR2 YYNGEE. Trimming stripped 3 bases from V and 4 bases from J, with 10 bases between. The CDR3 runs 13 residues. The CDR3 DNA is TGTGCCAGCAGCGAGTGGGGGTCCACTGAAGCTTTCTTT. Protein: CASSEWGSTEAFF.

At least ten counts were recorded for this clonotype. The CDR3 reads CASSLENSLNTEAFF. CDR3 bases: TGTGCCAGCAGTTTGGAGAACAGCTTGAACACTGAAGCTTTCTTT. The gene calls are TRBV12-3 or TRBV12-4 and TRBJ1-1; D is ambiguous. The CDR3 runs 15 residues. V was trimmed by 3 bases and J by 0 bases, leaving 11 bases between them.

This clonotype was counted ten times or more. The chain carries TRBV19 and TRBJ1-5; perhaps TRBD1 as D (5 bases). V lost 3 bases and J lost 0, with 9 bases in between. In germline, CDR1 is LNHDA, CDR2 SQIVND (reference sequence). This CDR3 region has 15 residues. In DNA, the CDR3 is TGTGCCAGTAGTATCGGCAGGGCTAGCAATCAGCCCCAGCATTTT. Its protein is CASSIGRASNQPQHF.

In this sample, this clonotype turned up many times. The chain is built from TRBV2 and TRBJ2-1; the match to TRBD1 covers 9 bases. The CDR3 is 12 residues long. Germline assignment: CDR1 SNHLY and CDR2 FYNNEI. Trimming cost V 7 bases and J 6 bases; bases outside gene matches: 1. CDR3 bases: TGTGCCAGCAAGGACAGGGGCAATGAGCAGTTCTTC. This sequence encodes CASKDRGNEQFF.

In the case of this clonotype: A read error may be the cause here, since a much bigger clone is one base away. The CDR3 does not close with the conserved phenylalanine or tryptophan, likely indicating a read error. This chain uses TRBV27 with TRBJ2-3; no firm D call. This CDR3 is 13 amino acids long. V lost 2 bases, J lost 2 bases, and 5 bases lay in between. Looked up from germline, CDR1 is MNHEY and CDR2 is SMNVEV (reference sequence). This chain's CDR3 is CASSLTTTDTQYC. CDR3 nucleotides: TGTGCCAGCAGTTTAACAACCACAGATACGCAGTATTGT.

In this sample, this clonotype turned up many times. The gene calls are TRBV19 and TRBJ2-2; D is unclear. Germline loops: CDR1 LNHDA, CDR2 SQIVND (reference sequence). CDR3 length: 15 residues. Trimming pared 10 bases from V and 5 bases from J, leaving 20 bases between. CDR3 loop: CATSLGRAGTGELFF. The DNA of the CDR3 is TGTGCCACCTCCCTCGGTCGTGCCGGGACCGGGGAGCTGTTTTTT.

This clonotype was counted at least ten times. The chain recombines TRBV28 with TRBJ1-2; no firm D call. CDR1 and CDR2 from the germline V gene are MDHEN and SYDVKM. The V end was cut by 2 bases, the J end by 4 bases, with 8 bases between. The CDR3 spans 13 residues. The CDR3, as DNA: TGTGCCAGCAGTTTAGGCGTGAGCTATGGCTACACCTTC. Residues: CASSLGVSYGYTF.

V usage is TRBV27 and J usage is TRBJ1-1; D remains unclear. Trimming cost V 5 bases and J 0 bases, with 13 bases left between them. In germline, CDR1 is MNHEY, CDR2 SMNVEV (reference sequence). The CDR3 length is 15 residues. CDR3 DNA sequence: TGTGCCAGCAGTCCCGGAACCTTTATGAACACTGAAGCTTTCTTT. This codes for CASSPGTFMNTEAFF.

The V call is TRBV20-1, the J call TRBJ2-3; D may match TRBD1 or TRBD2 (5 bases each). This CDR3 spans 15 amino acids. Trimming stripped 7 bases from V and 4 bases from J, with 21 bases between. In germline, CDR1 is DFQATT, CDR2 SNEGSKA (reference sequence). The CDR3 region is CSERKSGLGPDTQYF. Written as DNA, the CDR3 is TGCAGTGAGCGTAAGTCGGGGTTGGGACCAGATACGCAGTATTTT.

The chain couples TRBV6-2 or TRBV6-3 to TRBJ1-1; D uncertain. The V and J ends lost 4 bases and 4 bases respectively, with 25 bases between them. The CDR3 is 18 amino acids. Germline V lookup: CDR1 MNHEY, CDR2 SVGEGT. CDR3 residues: CASSWNLDREKRLTEAFF. The CDR3 coding sequence is TGTGCCAGCAGTTGGAATTTAGACCGGGAAAAAAGACTCACTGAAGCTTTCTTT.

Many counts were recorded for this clonotype. This chain uses TRBV10-3 with TRBJ2-2; tentatively, D is TRBD2 (7 bases). The ends were cut back, 11 bases at V and 1 base at J, with 11 bases in the middle. The CDR3 sequence is 13 residues long. Looked up from germline, CDR1 is ENHRY and CDR2 is SYGVKD. The CDR3 here is CAAGAGNTGELFF. The CDR3 bases are TGTGCCGCGGGGGCAGGGAACACCGGGGAGCTGTTTTTT.